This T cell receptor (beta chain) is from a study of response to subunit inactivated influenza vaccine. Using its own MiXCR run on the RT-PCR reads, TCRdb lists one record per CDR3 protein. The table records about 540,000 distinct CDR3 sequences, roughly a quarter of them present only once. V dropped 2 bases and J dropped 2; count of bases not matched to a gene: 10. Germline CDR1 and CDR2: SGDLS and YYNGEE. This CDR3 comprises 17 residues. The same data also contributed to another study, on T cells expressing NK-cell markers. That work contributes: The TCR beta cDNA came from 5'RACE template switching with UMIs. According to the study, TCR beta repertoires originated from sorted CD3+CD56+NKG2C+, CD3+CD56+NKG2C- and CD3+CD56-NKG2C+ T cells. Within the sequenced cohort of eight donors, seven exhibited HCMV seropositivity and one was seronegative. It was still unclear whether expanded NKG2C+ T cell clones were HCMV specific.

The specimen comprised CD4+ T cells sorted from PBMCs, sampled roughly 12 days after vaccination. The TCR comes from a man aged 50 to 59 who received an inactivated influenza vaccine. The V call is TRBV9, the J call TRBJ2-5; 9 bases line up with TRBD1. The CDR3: CASSVGTGTGWQETQYF. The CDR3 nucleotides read TGTGCCAGCAGCGTTGGGACCGGGACAGGGTGGCAAGAGACCCAGTACTTC.